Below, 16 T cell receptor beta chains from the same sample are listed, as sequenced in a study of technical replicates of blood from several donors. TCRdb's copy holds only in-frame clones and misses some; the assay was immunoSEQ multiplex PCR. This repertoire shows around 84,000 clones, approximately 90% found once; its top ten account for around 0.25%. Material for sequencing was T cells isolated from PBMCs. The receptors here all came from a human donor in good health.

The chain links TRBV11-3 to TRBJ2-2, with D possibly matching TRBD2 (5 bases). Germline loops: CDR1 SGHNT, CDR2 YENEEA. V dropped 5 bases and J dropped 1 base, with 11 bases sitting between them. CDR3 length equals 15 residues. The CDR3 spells CASSQRQLNTGELFF. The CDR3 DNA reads TGTGCCAGCAGCCAGCGGCAGTTGAACACCGGGGAGCTGTTTTTT.

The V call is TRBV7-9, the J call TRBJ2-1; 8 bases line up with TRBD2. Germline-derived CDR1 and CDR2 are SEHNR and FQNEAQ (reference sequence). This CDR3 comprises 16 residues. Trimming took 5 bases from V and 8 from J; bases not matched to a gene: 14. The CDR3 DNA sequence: TGTGCCAGCAGCCCCGCGACGGGGGGGGCGGGGGATGAGCAGTTCTTC. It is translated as CASSPATGGAGDEQFF.

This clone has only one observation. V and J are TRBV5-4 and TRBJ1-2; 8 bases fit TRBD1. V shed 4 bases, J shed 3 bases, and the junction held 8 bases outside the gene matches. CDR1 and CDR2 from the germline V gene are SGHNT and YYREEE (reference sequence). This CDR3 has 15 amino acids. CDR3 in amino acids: CASSKDRERDYGYTF. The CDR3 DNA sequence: TGTGCCAGCAGCAAGGACAGGGAACGGGACTATGGCTACACCTTC. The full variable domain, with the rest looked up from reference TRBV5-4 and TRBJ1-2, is ETGVTQSPTHLIKTRGQQVTLRCSSQSGHNTVSWYQQALGQGPQFIFQYYREEENGRGNFPPRFSGLQFPNYSSELNVNALELDDSALYLCASSKDRERDYGYTFGSGTRLTVV.

The CDR3 DNA is TGTGCCAGCAGTTACAAGGTCTCAAGCGCTGAAGCTTTCTTT. Its protein product is CASSYKVSSAEAFF. The chain couples TRBV6-6 to TRBJ1-1; D ambiguous. Germline V gene sequence: CDR1 MNHNY, CDR2 SVGAGI (reference sequence). The CDR3 contains 14 residues. The ends were cut back, 2 bases at V and 6 bases at J, with 13 bases in the middle.

The chain's CDR3 is CASSLQGLPDTQYF. In DNA, the CDR3 is TGTGCCAGCAGCCTTCAGGGTTTGCCAGATACGCAGTATTTT. The chain couples TRBV11-3 to TRBJ2-3; TRBD1 might be the D (5 bases). In germline, CDR1 is SGHNT, CDR2 YENEEA. Trimming left V 5 bases short and J 4 bases short, with 13 bases between. The CDR3 has 14 residues.

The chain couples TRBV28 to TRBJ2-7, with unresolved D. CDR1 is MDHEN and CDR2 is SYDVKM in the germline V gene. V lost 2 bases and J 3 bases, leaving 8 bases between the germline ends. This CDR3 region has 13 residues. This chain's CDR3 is CASSLGRNYEQYF. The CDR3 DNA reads TGTGCCAGCAGTTTAGGGCGAAACTACGAGCAGTACTTC.

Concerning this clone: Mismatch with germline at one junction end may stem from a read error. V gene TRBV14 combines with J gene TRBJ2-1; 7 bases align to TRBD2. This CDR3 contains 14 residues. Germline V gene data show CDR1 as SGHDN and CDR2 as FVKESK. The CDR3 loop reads CASSRDYLYNEQFF. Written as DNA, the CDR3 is TGTGCCAGTAGCCGGGACTACCTTTACAATGAGCAGTTCTTC.

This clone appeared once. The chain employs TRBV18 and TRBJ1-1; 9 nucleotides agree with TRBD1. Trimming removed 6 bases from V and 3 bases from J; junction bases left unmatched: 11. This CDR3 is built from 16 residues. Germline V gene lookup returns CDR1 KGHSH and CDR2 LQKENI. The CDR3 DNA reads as TGTGCCAGCTCGATCCTTCCGGACAGGGGACACACTGAAGCTTTCTTT. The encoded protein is CASSILPDRGHTEAFF.

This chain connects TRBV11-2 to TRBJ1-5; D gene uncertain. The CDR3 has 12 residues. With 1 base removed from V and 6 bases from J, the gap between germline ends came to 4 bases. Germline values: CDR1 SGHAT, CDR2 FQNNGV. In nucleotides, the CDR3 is TGTGCCAGCAGCTTAGCGGGTCAGCCCCAGCATTTT. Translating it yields CASSLAGQPQHF.

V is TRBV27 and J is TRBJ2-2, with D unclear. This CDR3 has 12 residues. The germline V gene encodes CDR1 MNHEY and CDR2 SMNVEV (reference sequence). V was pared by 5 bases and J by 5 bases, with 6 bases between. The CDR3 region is CASSTGTGELFF. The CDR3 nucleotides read TGTGCCAGCAGTACGGGTACCGGGGAGCTGTTTTTT.

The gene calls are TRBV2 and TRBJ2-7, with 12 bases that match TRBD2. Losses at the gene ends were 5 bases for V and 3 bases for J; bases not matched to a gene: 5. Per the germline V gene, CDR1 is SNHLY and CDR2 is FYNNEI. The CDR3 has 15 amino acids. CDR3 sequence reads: CASSPSSGRGYEQYF. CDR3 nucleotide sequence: TGTGCCAGCAGTCCCTCTAGCGGGAGGGGCTACGAGCAGTACTTC.

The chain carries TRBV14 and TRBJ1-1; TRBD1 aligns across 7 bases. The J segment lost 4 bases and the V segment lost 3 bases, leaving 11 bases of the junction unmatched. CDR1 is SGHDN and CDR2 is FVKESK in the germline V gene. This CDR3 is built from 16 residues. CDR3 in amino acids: CASSQGFYRGLTEAFF. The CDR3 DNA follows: TGTGCCAGCAGCCAGGGTTTTTATAGGGGGCTCACTGAAGCTTTCTTT.

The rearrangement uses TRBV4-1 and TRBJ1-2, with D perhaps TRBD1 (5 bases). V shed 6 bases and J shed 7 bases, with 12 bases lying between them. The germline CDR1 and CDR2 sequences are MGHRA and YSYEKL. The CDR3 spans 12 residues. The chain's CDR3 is CASSLLGLGYTF. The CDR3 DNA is TGCGCCAGCAGTCTCTTGGGGCTTGGCTACACCTTC.

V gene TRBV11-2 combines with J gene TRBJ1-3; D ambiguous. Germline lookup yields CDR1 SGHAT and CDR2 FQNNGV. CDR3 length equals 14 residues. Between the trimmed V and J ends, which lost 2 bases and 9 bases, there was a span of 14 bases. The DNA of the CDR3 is TGTGCCAGCAGCTTACAGACCGCAAGAGGCACCATATATTTT. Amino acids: CASSLQTARGTIYF.

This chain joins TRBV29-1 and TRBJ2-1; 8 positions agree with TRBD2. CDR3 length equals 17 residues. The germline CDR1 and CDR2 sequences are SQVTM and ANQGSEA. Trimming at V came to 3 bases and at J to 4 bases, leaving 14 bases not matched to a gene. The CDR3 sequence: CSVEPAGEVDAYNEQFF. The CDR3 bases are TGCAGCGTTGAGCCAGCGGGAGAGGTCGACGCATACAATGAGCAGTTCTTC.

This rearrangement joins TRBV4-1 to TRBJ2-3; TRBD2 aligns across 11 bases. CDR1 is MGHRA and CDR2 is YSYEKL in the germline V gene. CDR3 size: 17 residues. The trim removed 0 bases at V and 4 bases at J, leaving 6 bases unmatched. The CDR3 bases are TGCGCCAGCAGCCAAGATGTACTAGCGGGAGTACCAGATACGCAGTATTTT. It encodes CASSQDVLAGVPDTQYF.